The 8 T cell receptor beta chains reported below all come from one sample, sequenced in a study of T cells after posttransplantation cyclophosphamide. A marrow graft followed busulfan-fludarabine conditioning, with cyclophosphamide on days +3 and +4. The assay was immunoSEQ multiplex PCR, and TCRdb's table has in-frame clones only and misses some. The profile shows about 43,000 clones, roughly 87% of them singletons. The sample in question was PBMCs, obtained 55 to 70 days after allogeneic stem cell transplant with posttransplant cyclophosphamide. These receptors came from a male patient over 55 who received an allogeneic stem cell transplant from a related donor and was CMV-positive. Some T cells may be graft donor cells.

This clone was counted a single time. The genes are TRBV5-4 and TRBJ1-6; D possibly corresponds to TRBD1 (5 bases). The V end was cut by 5 bases, the J end by 4 bases, with 10 bases between. This CDR3 is 14 amino acids long. CDR1 SGHNT and CDR2 YYREEE come from the germline V gene (reference sequence). DNA for the CDR3: TGTGCCAGCAGGGGAGGGGATTATAATTCACCCCTCCACTTT. It encodes CASRGGDYNSPLHF.

The chain employs TRBV7-9 and TRBJ1-6, with a possible D match to TRBD1 (5 bases). The V gene's germline CDR1 is SEHNR and CDR2 FQNEAQ (reference sequence). The CDR3 sequence is 13 residues long. The germline V and J ends were trimmed by 5 bases and 7 bases, with 9 bases remaining between them. The CDR3 is CASSPGGNSPLHF. CDR3 nucleotide sequence: TGTGCCAGCAGCCCCGGGGGGAATTCACCCCTCCACTTT.

This clone is a singleton in its sample. This specimen includes other DNA sequences encoding the same CDR3. The chain combines TRBV29-1 with TRBJ1-2; TRBD1 aligns across 12 bases. Germline lookup yields CDR1 SQVTM and CDR2 ANQGSEA. Unmatched junction bases numbered 6, after V lost 1 base and J lost 6 bases. This CDR3 region has 15 residues. In DNA, the CDR3 is TGCAGCGTTGAAGGTGGGACAGGGGGCCATGATGGCTACACCTTC. The encoded protein is CSVEGGTGGHDGYTF.

The V gene is TRBV30, the J gene TRBJ1-2, with TRBD1 matching 8 bases. This CDR3 has 13 amino acids. Germline CDR1 GTSNPN, CDR2 SVGIG (reference sequence). Trimming cost V 8 bases and J 8 bases; bases outside gene matches: 13. The CDR3 DNA sequence: TGTGCCCGCTCACAGGGGGAAGTTGCAGGCTACACCTTC. This encodes CARSQGEVAGYTF. The full variable domain, its missing parts supplied by reference TRBV30 and TRBJ1-2, is SQTIHQWPATLVQPVGSPLSLECTVEGTSNPNLYWYRQAAGRGLQLLFYSVGIGQISSEVPQNLSASRPQDRQFILSSKKLLLSDSGFYLCARSQGEVAGYTFGSGTRLTVV.

The CDR3 DNA sequence: TGTGCCAGCAGCGTGACCGGGGCGAACACCGGGGAGCTGTTTTTT. Translation gives CASSVTGANTGELFF. This chain uses TRBV5-6 with TRBJ2-2; D might be TRBD2 (5 bases). The CDR3 is 15 residues long. V was cut by 4 bases and J by 0 bases, with 10 bases left in between. Germline assignment: CDR1 SGHDT and CDR2 YYEEEE.

The V and J genes are TRBV9 and TRBJ2-2; TRBD2 matches at 7 bases. The germline CDR1 and CDR2 sequences are SGDLS and YYNGEE. The V segment lost 4 bases and the J segment 5 bases; nucleotides outside the gene matches: 11. This CDR3 is built from 16 residues. This CDR3 reads CASSPNFGLVTGELFF. DNA for the CDR3: TGTGCCAGCAGCCCTAACTTCGGACTAGTAACCGGGGAGCTGTTTTTT. Using reference TRBV9 and TRBJ2-2 for the parts outside the CDR3, the full variable domain is DSGVTQTPKHLITATGQRVTLRCSPRSGDLSVYWYQQSLDQGLQFLIQYYNGEERAKGNILERFSAQQFPDLHSELNLSSLELGDSALYFCASSPNFGLVTGELFFGEGSRLTVL.

CDR3 DNA sequence: TGTGCCAGCAGCAAACCGATGCTAGCGGCAGGGGAGACCCAGTACTTC. Its protein is CASSKPMLAAGETQYF. V and J are TRBV21-1 and TRBJ2-5; the DNA was not used to check the table's D call, TRBD2. TRBV21-1 is a recognized pseudogene. CDR3 size: 16 residues.

This clone was observed once. The chain carries TRBV5-1 and TRBJ1-4; 7 nucleotides align to TRBD1. CDR3 length equals 17 residues. The V gene's germline CDR1 is SGHRS and CDR2 YFSETQ. V shed 3 bases, J shed 0 bases, and the junction held 8 bases outside the gene matches. The CDR3 loop reads CASSWGRTGATNEKLFF. The CDR3 coding sequence is TGCGCCAGCAGCTGGGGGCGGACAGGTGCAACTAATGAAAAACTGTTTTTT.